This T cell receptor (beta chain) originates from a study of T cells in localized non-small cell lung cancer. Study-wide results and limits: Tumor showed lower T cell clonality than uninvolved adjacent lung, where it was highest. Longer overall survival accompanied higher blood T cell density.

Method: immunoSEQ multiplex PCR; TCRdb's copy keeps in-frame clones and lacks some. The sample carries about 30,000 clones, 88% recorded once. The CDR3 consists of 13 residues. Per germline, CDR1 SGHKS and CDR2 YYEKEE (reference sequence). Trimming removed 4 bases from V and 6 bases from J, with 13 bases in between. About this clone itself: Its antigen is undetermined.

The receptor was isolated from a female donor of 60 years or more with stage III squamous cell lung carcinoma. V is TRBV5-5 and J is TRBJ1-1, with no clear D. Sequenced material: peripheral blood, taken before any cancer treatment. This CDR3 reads CASSMAVWAEAFF. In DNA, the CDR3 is TGTGCCAGCAGCATGGCCGTGTGGGCTGAAGCTTTCTTT.